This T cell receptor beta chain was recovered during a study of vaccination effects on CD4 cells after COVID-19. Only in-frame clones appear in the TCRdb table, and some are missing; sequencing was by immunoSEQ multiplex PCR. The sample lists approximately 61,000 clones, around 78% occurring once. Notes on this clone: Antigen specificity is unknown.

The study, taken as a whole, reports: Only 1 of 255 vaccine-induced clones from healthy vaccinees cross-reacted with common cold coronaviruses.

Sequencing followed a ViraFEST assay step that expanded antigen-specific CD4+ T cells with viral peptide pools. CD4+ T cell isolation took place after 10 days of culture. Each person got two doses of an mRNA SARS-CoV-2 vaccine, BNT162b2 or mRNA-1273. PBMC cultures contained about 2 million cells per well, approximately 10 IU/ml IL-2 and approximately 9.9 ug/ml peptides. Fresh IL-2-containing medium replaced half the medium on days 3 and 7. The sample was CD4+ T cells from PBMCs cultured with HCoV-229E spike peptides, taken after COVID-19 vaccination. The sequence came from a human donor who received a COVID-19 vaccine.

The CDR3 spells CASSPRGASGGDTQYF. CDR3 DNA sequence: TGTGCCAGCAGCCCACGGGGGGCTAGCGGGGGAGATACGCAGTATTTT. The V call is TRBV7-9, the J call TRBJ2-3, with TRBD2 matching 10 bases. CDR3 length equals 16 residues. Germline CDR1 reads SEHNR; CDR2 reads FQNEAQ (reference sequence). With V trimmed by 5 bases and J by 5 bases, 10 bases remained unmatched.